The rows below give T cell receptor beta chains drawn from one sample of a study of memory CD4+ T cells and cytomegalovirus serostatus. Some clones are missing from TCRdb's copy, which holds only in-frame ones; the method was immunoSEQ multiplex PCR. The table shows approximately 27,000 clones, with about 70% occurring only once. Sequencing was done on a sample of memory CD4+ T cells from blood. These receptors were collected from an adult in good health and CMV-seronegative. Each CDR3 is given with its conserved first and last residue. Fields, in order: CDR3 DNA, CDR3 protein, V gene, clone size, J gene, D gene. The D gene is left open where the match is weak. Clone size is given for some rows only: seen once, a few or many times, or a class if the clone is expanded.

cdr3_nt: TGTGCCAGCAGCACACTGCACGGCACTGAAGCTTTCTTT
cdr3_aa: CASSTLHGTEAFF
v_call: TRBV28
clone_size: .
j_call: TRBJ1-1
d_call: .

cdr3_nt: TGTGCCAGCAGGGGCCTGACCCAAGGGCACTCTGGGGCCAACGTCCTGACTTTC
cdr3_aa: CASRGLTQGHSGANVLTF
v_call: TRBV27
clone_size: once
j_call: TRBJ2-6
d_call: .

cdr3_nt: TGTGCCAGCAGCCGAGACACCGGGGAGCTGTTTTTT
cdr3_aa: CASSRDTGELFF
v_call: TRBV25-1
clone_size: .
j_call: TRBJ2-2
d_call: .

cdr3_nt: TGTGCCTTAGGCCTTGACTATGGCTACACCTTC
cdr3_aa: CALGLDYGYTF
v_call: TRBV30
clone_size: .
j_call: TRBJ1-2
d_call: .

cdr3_nt: TGTGCCAGCAGCTTGAGGGGAGATCAGCCCCAGCATTTT
cdr3_aa: CASSLRGDQPQHF
v_call: TRBV5-6
clone_size: .
j_call: TRBJ1-5
d_call: .

cdr3_nt: TGCGCCAGCAGCTCAGGGACTAGCGGAGGCACAGATACGCAGTATTTT
cdr3_aa: CASSSGTSGGTDTQYF
v_call: TRBV5-1
clone_size: .
j_call: TRBJ2-3
d_call: TRBD2

cdr3_nt: TGTGCCAGCAGCTTAGTGACAGCCGGGGAGCTGTTTTTT
cdr3_aa: CASSLVTAGELFF
v_call: TRBV7-2
clone_size: .
j_call: TRBJ2-2
d_call: .

cdr3_nt: TGCGCCAGCAGCTTCCTTGGGGAGAACACTGAAGCTTTCTTT
cdr3_aa: CASSFLGENTEAFF
v_call: TRBV5-1
clone_size: .
j_call: TRBJ1-1
d_call: .

cdr3_nt: TGTGCCAGCAGCTCTAGACAGGGGGGGGAAAAACTGTTTTTT
cdr3_aa: CASSSRQGGEKLFF
v_call: TRBV7-2
clone_size: .
j_call: TRBJ1-4
d_call: TRBD1

cdr3_nt: TGTGCCAGCTCACCACGGGGGGATGGGGAAGCTTTCTTT
cdr3_aa: CASSPRGDGEAFF
v_call: TRBV18
clone_size: .
j_call: TRBJ1-1
d_call: .

cdr3_nt: TGTGCCATAGGGCAGGGGCTTTCTCCGTATGGCTACACCTTC
cdr3_aa: CAIGQGLSPYGYTF
v_call: TRBV28
clone_size: few
j_call: TRBJ1-2
d_call: .

cdr3_nt: TGTGCCACCGTGTTTCGCTATGGAGAGACCCAGTACTTC
cdr3_aa: CATVFRYGETQYF
v_call: TRBV10-3
clone_size: .
j_call: TRBJ2-5
d_call: .

cdr3_nt: TGTGCCAGCAGTTTGGCGGGAAGAGGGTCGTCAGGGACCCAGTACTTC
cdr3_aa: CASSLAGRGSSGTQYF
v_call: TRBV27
clone_size: once
j_call: TRBJ2-5
d_call: .

cdr3_nt: TGTGCCAGCATGGGGGGAGGGAGGACAGATACGCAGTATTTT
cdr3_aa: CASMGGGRTDTQYF
v_call: TRBV2
clone_size: .
j_call: TRBJ2-3
d_call: TRBD2

cdr3_nt: TGTGCCAGCAGCGCCGGGACAGGGTATCCCGGGGAGCTGTTTTTT
cdr3_aa: CASSAGTGYPGELFF
v_call: TRBV9
clone_size: few
j_call: TRBJ2-2
d_call: TRBD1

cdr3_nt: TGTGCCAGCAGTTTAGTCGTCAACACCATATATTTT
cdr3_aa: CASSLVVNTIYF
v_call: TRBV13
clone_size: .
j_call: TRBJ1-3
d_call: .

cdr3_nt: TGTGCCAGCAGACCCCAACAGGGGATTAATTCACCCCTCCACTTT
cdr3_aa: CASRPQQGINSPLHF
v_call: TRBV7-2
clone_size: .
j_call: TRBJ1-6
d_call: TRBD1

cdr3_nt: TGTGCCAGCAGTGAAGCCAGGGGGAACGCCGGCGAGCAGTACTTC
cdr3_aa: CASSEARGNAGEQYF
v_call: TRBV2
clone_size: .
j_call: TRBJ2-7
d_call: TRBD1

cdr3_nt: TGTGCCAGCTCACCAGGGAGTAGAGAGACCCAGTACTTC
cdr3_aa: CASSPGSRETQYF
v_call: TRBV18
clone_size: .
j_call: TRBJ2-5
d_call: .

cdr3_nt: TGTGCCAGCAGTTTACAGGACATGAGGGGTGGAAACACCATATATTTT
cdr3_aa: CASSLQDMRGGNTIYF
v_call: TRBV28
clone_size: .
j_call: TRBJ1-3
d_call: .

cdr3_nt: TGTGCCAGTAGTATTACCGGGACAGGGGGGGTTGAGCAGTACTTC
cdr3_aa: CASSITGTGGVEQYF
v_call: TRBV19
clone_size: .
j_call: TRBJ2-7
d_call: TRBD1

cdr3_nt: TGTGCCTGGTACCGAATAACCTATGGCTACACCTTC
cdr3_aa: CAWYRITYGYTF
v_call: TRBV30
clone_size: .
j_call: TRBJ1-2
d_call: .

cdr3_nt: TGCGCCAGCAGCCAAGTCGGATGGGACAGGGGGCCAACTAATGAAAAACTGTTTTTT
cdr3_aa: CASSQVGWDRGPTNEKLFF
v_call: TRBV4-1
clone_size: .
j_call: TRBJ1-4
d_call: TRBD1

cdr3_nt: TGTGCCACCAGCATACAGACAGGGTACACTGAAGCTTTCTTT
cdr3_aa: CATSIQTGYTEAFF
v_call: TRBV15
clone_size: .
j_call: TRBJ1-1
d_call: TRBD1

cdr3_nt: TGTGCCAGCAGCGCTGGGCGGGTCGTGGAAGAGACCCAGTACTTC
cdr3_aa: CASSAGRVVEETQYF
v_call: TRBV9
clone_size: .
j_call: TRBJ2-5
d_call: .

cdr3_nt: TGTGCCAGCAGCGTGGGACAGGGAATTAATGAAAAACTGTTTTTT
cdr3_aa: CASSVGQGINEKLFF
v_call: TRBV11-2
clone_size: .
j_call: TRBJ1-4
d_call: TRBD1

cdr3_nt: TGTGCCAGCAGCTTAGCGACATGGGAGCTTTATGGCTACACCTTC
cdr3_aa: CASSLATWELYGYTF
v_call: TRBV7-2
clone_size: few
j_call: TRBJ1-2
d_call: .

cdr3_nt: TGTGCCAGCAGCTCCGGGACATCAGCCCCTTATCAGCCCCAGCATTTT
cdr3_aa: CASSSGTSAPYQPQHF
v_call: TRBV7-8
clone_size: .
j_call: TRBJ1-5
d_call: .

cdr3_nt: TGTGCCAGCTCACCAGCCGGATCTACAGATACGCAGTATTTT
cdr3_aa: CASSPAGSTDTQYF
v_call: TRBV18
clone_size: .
j_call: TRBJ2-3
d_call: .

cdr3_nt: TGTGCCAGCAGTTATAACCGACAGGCCGGGGAGCTGTTTTTT
cdr3_aa: CASSYNRQAGELFF
v_call: TRBV27
clone_size: once
j_call: TRBJ2-2
d_call: .

cdr3_nt: TGCAGCGTTGGGGGGACAGGTCATGGCTACACCTTC
cdr3_aa: CSVGGTGHGYTF
v_call: TRBV29-1
clone_size: .
j_call: TRBJ1-2
d_call: TRBD1

cdr3_nt: TGTGCCAGTAGTCAGACAGCCAGCACAGATACGCAGTATTTT
cdr3_aa: CASSQTASTDTQYF
v_call: TRBV19
clone_size: few
j_call: TRBJ2-3
d_call: .

cdr3_nt: TGTGCCAGCAGCTTAGTGTTGGCTAGCAATCAGCCCCAGCATTTT
cdr3_aa: CASSLVLASNQPQHF
v_call: TRBV7-8
clone_size: .
j_call: TRBJ1-5
d_call: .

cdr3_nt: TGTGCCAGCAGCTTGGGCGGGACCCAAAATCAGCCCCAGCATTTT
cdr3_aa: CASSLGGTQNQPQHF
v_call: TRBV4-2
clone_size: .
j_call: TRBJ1-5
d_call: .

cdr3_nt: TGTGCCAGCAGCCTCCTCTTGACTAGCCACGATGAGGATACGCAGTATTTT
cdr3_aa: CASSLLLTSHDEDTQYF
v_call: TRBV7-8
clone_size: .
j_call: TRBJ2-3
d_call: TRBD2

cdr3_nt: TGCGCCAGCAGACCGGGACAGGGGGCCGAGCAGTACTTC
cdr3_aa: CASRPGQGAEQYF
v_call: TRBV5-1
clone_size: medium-sized
j_call: TRBJ2-7
d_call: TRBD1

cdr3_nt: TGTGCCAGCAGCTTCAACCCGGGACAGGGCTCCTACGAGCAGTACTTC
cdr3_aa: CASSFNPGQGSYEQYF
v_call: TRBV7-9
clone_size: .
j_call: TRBJ2-7
d_call: TRBD1

cdr3_nt: TGTGCCAGCAGGATACGAGGGACAGATCTACAGCCCCAGCATTTT
cdr3_aa: CASRIRGTDLQPQHF
v_call: TRBV6-1
clone_size: .
j_call: TRBJ1-5
d_call: TRBD1

cdr3_nt: TGTGCCAGTAGTATAAGGGGGCGATTTTCCGAGCCCCAGCATTTT
cdr3_aa: CASSIRGRFSEPQHF
v_call: TRBV19
clone_size: .
j_call: TRBJ1-5
d_call: TRBD1

cdr3_nt: TGCGCCAGCAGCCAAGGACTAGCGGGGAGCACAGATACGCAGTATTTT
cdr3_aa: CASSQGLAGSTDTQYF
v_call: TRBV4-3
clone_size: once
j_call: TRBJ2-3
d_call: TRBD2

cdr3_nt: TGTGCCAGCTCACCACGTCGCGAGGTGGCCGGGGAGCTGTTTTTT
cdr3_aa: CASSPRREVAGELFF
v_call: TRBV18
clone_size: .
j_call: TRBJ2-2
d_call: .

cdr3_nt: TGTGCCAGCAGCAGTGGACTAGGGCGGTCAGATACGCAGTATTTT
cdr3_aa: CASSSGLGRSDTQYF
v_call: TRBV7-2
clone_size: .
j_call: TRBJ2-3
d_call: TRBD2

cdr3_nt: TGCGCCAGCAGCGTGACGGCGCCAGGGACTGAAGCTTTCTTT
cdr3_aa: CASSVTAPGTEAFF
v_call: TRBV5-1
clone_size: few
j_call: TRBJ1-1
d_call: .

cdr3_nt: TGTGCCATCAGTGCCAAAGGGACAGGGGGCTACGAGCAGTACTTC
cdr3_aa: CAISAKGTGGYEQYF
v_call: TRBV10-3
clone_size: .
j_call: TRBJ2-7
d_call: TRBD1

cdr3_nt: TGCGCCAGCAGCTCCAGGGGGGAGTTCACAGATACGCAGTATTTT
cdr3_aa: CASSSRGEFTDTQYF
v_call: TRBV5-1
clone_size: .
j_call: TRBJ2-3
d_call: .

cdr3_nt: TGTGCCAGCAGCGCCTCTATGGGACAGGGGTCGCACGAGCAGTACTTC
cdr3_aa: CASSASMGQGSHEQYF
v_call: TRBV5-5
clone_size: .
j_call: TRBJ2-7
d_call: TRBD1